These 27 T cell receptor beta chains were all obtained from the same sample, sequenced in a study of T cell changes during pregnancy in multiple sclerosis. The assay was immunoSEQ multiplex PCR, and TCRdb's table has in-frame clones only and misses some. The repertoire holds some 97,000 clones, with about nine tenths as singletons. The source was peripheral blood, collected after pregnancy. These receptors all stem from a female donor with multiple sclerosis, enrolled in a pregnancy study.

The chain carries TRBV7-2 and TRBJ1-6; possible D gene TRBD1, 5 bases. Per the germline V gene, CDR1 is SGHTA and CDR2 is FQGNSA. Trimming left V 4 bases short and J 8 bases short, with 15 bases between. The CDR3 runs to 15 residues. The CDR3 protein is CASSSGAAGHSPLHF. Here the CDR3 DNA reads TGTGCCAGCAGCTCTGGGGCGGCGGGACATTCACCCCTCCACTTT.

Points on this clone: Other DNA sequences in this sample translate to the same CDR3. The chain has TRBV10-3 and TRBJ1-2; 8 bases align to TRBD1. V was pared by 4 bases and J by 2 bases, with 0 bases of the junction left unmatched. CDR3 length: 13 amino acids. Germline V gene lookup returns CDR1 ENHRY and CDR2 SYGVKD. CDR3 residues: CAISGQGNYGYTF. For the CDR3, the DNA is TGTGCCATCAGTGGACAGGGGAACTATGGCTACACCTTC.

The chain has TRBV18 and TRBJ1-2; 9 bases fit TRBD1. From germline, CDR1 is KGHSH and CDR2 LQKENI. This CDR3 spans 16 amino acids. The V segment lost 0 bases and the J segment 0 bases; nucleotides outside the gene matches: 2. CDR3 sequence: CASSPPGQGTNYGYTF. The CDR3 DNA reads TGTGCCAGCTCACCACCCGGACAGGGGACTAACTATGGCTACACCTTC.

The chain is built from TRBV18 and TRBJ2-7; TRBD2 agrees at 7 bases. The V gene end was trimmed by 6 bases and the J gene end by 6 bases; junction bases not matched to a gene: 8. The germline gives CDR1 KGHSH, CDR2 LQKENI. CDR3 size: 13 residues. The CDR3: CASSRGENGEQYF. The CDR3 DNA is TGTGCCAGCTCCCGGGGGGAGAATGGCGAGCAGTACTTC.

The CDR3 DNA reads as TGTGCCAGCAGACCAACTAGCGGGGTCTACGAGCAGTACTTC. It is translated as CASRPTSGVYEQYF. V gene TRBV6-5 combines with J gene TRBJ2-7; 10 bases are shared with TRBD2. CDR1 MNHEY and CDR2 SVGAGI come from the germline V gene. The CDR3 has 14 residues. The V segment lost 6 bases and the J segment 3 bases; nucleotides outside the gene matches: 5.

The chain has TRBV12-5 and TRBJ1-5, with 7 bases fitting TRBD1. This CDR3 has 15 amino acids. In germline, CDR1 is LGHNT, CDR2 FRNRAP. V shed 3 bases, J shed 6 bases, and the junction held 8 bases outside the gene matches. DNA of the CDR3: TGTGCTAGTGGTTTCCTGACAGGGACCTCTCAGCCCCAGCATTTT. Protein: CASGFLTGTSQPQHF.

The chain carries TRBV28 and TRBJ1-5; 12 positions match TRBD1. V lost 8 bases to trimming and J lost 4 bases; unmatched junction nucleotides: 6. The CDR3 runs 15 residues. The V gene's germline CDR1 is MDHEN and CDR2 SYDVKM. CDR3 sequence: CASGPGQGANQPQHF. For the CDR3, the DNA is TGTGCCAGCGGACCGGGACAGGGGGCGAATCAGCCCCAGCATTTT. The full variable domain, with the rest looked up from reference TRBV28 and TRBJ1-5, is DVKVTQSSRYLVKRTGEKVFLECVQDMDHENMFWYRQDPGLGLRLIYFSYDVKMKEKGDIPEGYSVSREKKERFSLILESASTNQTSMYLCASGPGQGANQPQHFGDGTRLSIL.

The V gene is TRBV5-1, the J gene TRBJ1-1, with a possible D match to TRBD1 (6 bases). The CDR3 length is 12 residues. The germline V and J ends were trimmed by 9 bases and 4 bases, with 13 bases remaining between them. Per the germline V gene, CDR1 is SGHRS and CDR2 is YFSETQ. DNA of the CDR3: TGCGCCACCAGGGGTGGGAGCACTGAAGCTTTCTTT. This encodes CATRGGSTEAFF.

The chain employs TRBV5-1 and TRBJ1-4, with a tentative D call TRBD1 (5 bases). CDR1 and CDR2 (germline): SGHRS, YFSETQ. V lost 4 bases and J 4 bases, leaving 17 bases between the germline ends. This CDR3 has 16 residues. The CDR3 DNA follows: TGCGCCAGCAGCCGCTCAGGGCAGCCCGATAATGAAAAACTGTTTTTT. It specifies CASSRSGQPDNEKLFF.

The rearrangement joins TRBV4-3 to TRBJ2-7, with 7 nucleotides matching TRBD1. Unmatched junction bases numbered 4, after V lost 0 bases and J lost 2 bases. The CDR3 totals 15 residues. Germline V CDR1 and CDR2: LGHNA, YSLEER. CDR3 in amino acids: CASSQEPGQPYEQYF. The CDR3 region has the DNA TGCGCCAGCAGCCAAGAACCGGGACAGCCCTACGAGCAGTACTTC.

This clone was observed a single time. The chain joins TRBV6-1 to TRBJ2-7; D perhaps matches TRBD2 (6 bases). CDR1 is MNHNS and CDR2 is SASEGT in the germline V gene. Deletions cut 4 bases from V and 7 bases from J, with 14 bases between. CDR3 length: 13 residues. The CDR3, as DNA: TGTGCCAGCAGTGGGAGGGTCTATCAAGAGCAGTACTTC. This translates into CASSGRVYQEQYF.

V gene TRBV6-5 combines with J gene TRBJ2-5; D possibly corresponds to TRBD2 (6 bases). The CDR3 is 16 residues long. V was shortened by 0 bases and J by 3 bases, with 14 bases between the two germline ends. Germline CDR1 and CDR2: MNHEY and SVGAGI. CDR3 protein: CASSYSFGTLKETQYF. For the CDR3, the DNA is TGTGCCAGCAGTTACTCGTTCGGGACTTTGAAAGAGACCCAGTACTTC.

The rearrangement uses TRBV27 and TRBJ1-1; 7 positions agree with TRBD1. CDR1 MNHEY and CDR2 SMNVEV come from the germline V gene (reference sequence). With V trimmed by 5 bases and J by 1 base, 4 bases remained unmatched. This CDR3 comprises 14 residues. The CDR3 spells CASSMGQPNTEAFF. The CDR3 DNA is TGTGCCAGCAGTATGGGACAGCCGAACACTGAAGCTTTCTTT.

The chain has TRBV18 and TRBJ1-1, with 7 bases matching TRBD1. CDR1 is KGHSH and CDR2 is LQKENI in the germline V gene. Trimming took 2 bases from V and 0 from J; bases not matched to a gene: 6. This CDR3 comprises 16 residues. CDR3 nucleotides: TGTGCCAGCTCACCAACCGCCGGGACAGTGAACACTGAAGCTTTCTTT. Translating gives CASSPTAGTVNTEAFF.

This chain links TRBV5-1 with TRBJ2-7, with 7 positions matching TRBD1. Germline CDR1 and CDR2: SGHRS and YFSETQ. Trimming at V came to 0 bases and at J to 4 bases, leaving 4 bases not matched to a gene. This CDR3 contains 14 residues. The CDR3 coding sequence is TGCGCCAGCAGCTTGGAGGGGGCGCTTTACGAGCAGTACTTC. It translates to CASSLEGALYEQYF.

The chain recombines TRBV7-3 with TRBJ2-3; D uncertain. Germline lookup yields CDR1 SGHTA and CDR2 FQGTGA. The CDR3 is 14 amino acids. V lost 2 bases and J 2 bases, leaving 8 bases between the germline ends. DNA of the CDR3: TGTGCCAGCAGCTTAGGCATAAACACAGATACGCAGTATTTT. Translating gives CASSLGINTDTQYF.

The DNA of the CDR3 is TGTGCCAGCAGCTTCTGGGACAGGGGTCAGTACGAGCAGTACTTC. Translation: CASSFWDRGQYEQYF. V usage is TRBV7-2 and J usage is TRBJ2-7, with 10 bases aligning to TRBD1. Trimming took 3 bases from V and 4 from J; bases not matched to a gene: 6. The CDR3 length is 15 residues. CDR1 is SGHTA and CDR2 is FQGNSA in the germline V gene.

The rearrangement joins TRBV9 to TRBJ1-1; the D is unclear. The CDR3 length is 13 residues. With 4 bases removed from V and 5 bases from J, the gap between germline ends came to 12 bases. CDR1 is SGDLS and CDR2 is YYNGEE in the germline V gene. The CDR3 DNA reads TGTGCCAGCAGCCCCGGGAGGGATACTGAAGCTTTCTTT. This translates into CASSPGRDTEAFF. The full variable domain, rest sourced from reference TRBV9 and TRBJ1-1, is DSGVTQTPKHLITATGQRVTLRCSPRSGDLSVYWYQQSLDQGLQFLIQYYNGEERAKGNILERFSAQQFPDLHSELNLSSLELGDSALYFCASSPGRDTEAFFGQGTRLTVV.

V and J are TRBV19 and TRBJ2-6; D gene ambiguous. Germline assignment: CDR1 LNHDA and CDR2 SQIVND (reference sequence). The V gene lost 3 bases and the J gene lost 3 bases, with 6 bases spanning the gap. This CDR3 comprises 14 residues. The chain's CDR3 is CASSITGGANVLTF. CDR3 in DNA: TGTGCCAGTAGTATTACGGGTGGGGCCAACGTCCTGACTTTC. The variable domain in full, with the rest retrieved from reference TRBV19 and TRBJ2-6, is DGGITQSPKYLFRKEGQNVTLSCEQNLNHDAMYWYRQDPGQGLRLIYYSQIVNDFQKGDIAEGYSVSREKKESFPLTVTSAQKNPTAFYLCASSITGGANVLTFGAGSRLTVL.

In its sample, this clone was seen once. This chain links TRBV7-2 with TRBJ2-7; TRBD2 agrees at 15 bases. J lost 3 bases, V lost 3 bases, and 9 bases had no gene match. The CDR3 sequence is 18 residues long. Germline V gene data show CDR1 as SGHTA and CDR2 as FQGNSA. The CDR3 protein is CASSLTSRTSGRVYEQYF. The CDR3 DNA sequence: TGTGCCAGCAGCTTGACGTCACGGACTAGCGGGAGGGTCTACGAGCAGTACTTC.

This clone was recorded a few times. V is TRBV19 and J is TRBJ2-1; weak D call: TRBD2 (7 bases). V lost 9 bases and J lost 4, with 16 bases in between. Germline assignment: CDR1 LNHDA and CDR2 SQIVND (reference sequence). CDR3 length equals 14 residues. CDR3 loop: CASPAGAPYNEQFF. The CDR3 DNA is TGTGCCAGCCCGGCGGGGGCGCCATACAATGAGCAGTTCTTC.

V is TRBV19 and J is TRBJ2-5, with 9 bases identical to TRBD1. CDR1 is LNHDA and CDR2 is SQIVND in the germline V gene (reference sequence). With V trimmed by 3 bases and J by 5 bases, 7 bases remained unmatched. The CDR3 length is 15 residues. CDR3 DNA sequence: TGTGCCAGTAGTATCCAGACAGGGGGGCGGGAGACCCAGTACTTC. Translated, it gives CASSIQTGGRETQYF.

CDR3 amino acids: CASSDRGPKLGEQFF. CDR3 nucleotides: TGTGCCAGCAGTGACAGGGGTCCGAAATTGGGTGAGCAGTTCTTC. The chain has TRBV27 and TRBJ2-1; 8 nucleotides align to TRBD1. CDR1 MNHEY and CDR2 SMNVEV come from the germline V gene (reference sequence). Trimming removed 5 bases from V and 9 bases from J; junction bases left unmatched: 12. This CDR3 has 15 residues.

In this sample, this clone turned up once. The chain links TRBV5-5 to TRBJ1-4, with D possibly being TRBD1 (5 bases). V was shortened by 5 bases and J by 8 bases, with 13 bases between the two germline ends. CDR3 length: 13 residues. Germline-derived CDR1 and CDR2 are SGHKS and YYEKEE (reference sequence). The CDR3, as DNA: TGTGCCAGCAGGGCGGGGCCGAGAGAAAAACTGTTTTTT. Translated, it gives CASRAGPREKLFF.

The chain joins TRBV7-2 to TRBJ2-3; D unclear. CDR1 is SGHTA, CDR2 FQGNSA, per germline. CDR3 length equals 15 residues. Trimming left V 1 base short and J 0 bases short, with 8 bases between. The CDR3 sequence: CASSLGGASTDTQYF. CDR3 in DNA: TGTGCCAGCAGCTTAGGAGGCGCAAGCACAGATACGCAGTATTTT.

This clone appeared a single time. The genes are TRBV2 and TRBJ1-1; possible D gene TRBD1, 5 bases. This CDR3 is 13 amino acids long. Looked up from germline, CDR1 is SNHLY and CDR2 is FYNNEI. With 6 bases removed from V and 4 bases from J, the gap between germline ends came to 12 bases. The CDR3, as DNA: TGTGCCAGCAGATCCGACGGGGGCACTGAAGCTTTCTTT. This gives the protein CASRSDGGTEAFF.

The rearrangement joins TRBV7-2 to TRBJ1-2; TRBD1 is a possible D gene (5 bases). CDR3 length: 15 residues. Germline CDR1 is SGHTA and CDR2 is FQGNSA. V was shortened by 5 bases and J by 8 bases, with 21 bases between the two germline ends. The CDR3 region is CASSPEGTQEGGYTF. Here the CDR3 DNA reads TGTGCCAGCAGCCCGGAGGGGACGCAGGAAGGGGGCTACACCTTC.